Each of the 14 T cell receptor beta chains below was sequenced from the same sample in a study of blood T cell repertoires in COVID-19. Assay: immunoSEQ multiplex PCR; the TCRdb copy retains only in-frame clones and omits some. The sample yields some 170,000 clones, around 80% seen once. Sequencing was done on a sample of peripheral blood. The receptor set was obtained from a woman aged 70 to 79 with acute or convalescent COVID-19.

J is TRBJ2-3 and V is TRBV7-9, with 10 bases aligning to TRBD2. The CDR3 is 15 residues long. Germline V lookup: CDR1 SEHNR, CDR2 FQNEAQ (reference sequence). The V gene end was trimmed by 5 bases and the J gene end by 1 base; junction bases not matched to a gene: 3. The CDR3: CASSPGTSGTDTQYF. The CDR3 DNA follows: TGTGCCAGCAGCCCTGGGACTAGCGGCACAGATACGCAGTATTTT. Full variable domain (missing parts from reference TRBV7-9 and TRBJ2-3): DTGVSQNPRHKITKRGQNVTFRCDPISEHNRLYWYRQTLGQGPEFLTYFQNEAQLEKSRLLSDRFSAERPKGSFSTLEIQRTEQGDSAMYLCASSPGTSGTDTQYFGPGTRLTVL.

About this clone: Other DNA sequences within the sample encode an identical CDR3. This rearrangement joins TRBV7-9 to TRBJ2-3; D call uncertain. The germline V and J ends were trimmed by 2 bases and 3 bases, with 3 bases remaining between them. Germline V gene sequence: CDR1 SEHNR, CDR2 FQNEAQ (reference sequence). The CDR3 contains 12 residues. CDR3: CASSLSTDTQYF. The DNA for the CDR3 is TGTGCCAGCAGCTTATCGACAGATACGCAGTATTTT.

The rearrangement joins TRBV5-1 to TRBJ2-3, with TRBD2 identical over 7 bases. The CDR3 loop spans 17 amino acids. The ends lost 0 bases at V and 6 bases at J; junction bases unmatched: 13. CDR1 SGHRS and CDR2 YFSETQ come from the germline V gene. The CDR3 DNA is TGCGCCAGCAGCTTGGGGAGGAGGGGAGGGACGTCGGATACGCAGTATTTT. The encoded protein is CASSLGRRGGTSDTQYF.

This clone was counted once. Being one base from a much bigger clone, this may be a read error. The rearrangement joins TRBV3-1 (or the pseudogene TRBV3-2) to TRBJ2-3, with 12 bases identical to TRBD2. Germline lookup yields CDR1 LGHDT and CDR2 YNNKEL (reference sequence). The length of the CDR3 is 16 residues. Unmatched junction bases numbered 3, after V lost 4 bases and J lost 1 base. The CDR3 loop is CASSPRLAGGTDTQYF. The CDR3 DNA sequence: TGTGCCAGCAGCCCCCGACTAGCGGGGGGCACAGATACGCAGTATTTT.

The genes are TRBV10-3 and TRBJ1-4; possibly TRBD1 for D (5 bases). V dropped 6 bases and J dropped 5 bases, with 13 bases sitting between them. The CDR3 consists of 14 residues. CDR1 and CDR2 (germline): ENHRY, SYGVKD. This CDR3 reads CAIRPQAQNEKLFF. The CDR3 DNA reads TGTGCCATCAGACCACAGGCCCAGAATGAAAAACTGTTTTTT.

This chain uses TRBV19 with TRBJ2-4, with a weak D call TRBD1 (5 bases). This CDR3 region has 15 residues. Germline values: CDR1 LNHDA, CDR2 SQIVND (reference sequence). V lost 4 bases to trimming and J lost 7 bases, with 17 bases between them. As DNA, the CDR3 is TGTGCCAGTAGTACATCCAGGGCAGGGTCGAACATTCAGTACTTC. Its protein is CASSTSRAGSNIQYF.

V and J are TRBV10-3 and TRBJ2-3, with TRBD2 matching 10 bases. Germline loops: CDR1 ENHRY, CDR2 SYGVKD. The CDR3 consists of 16 residues. With V trimmed by 3 bases and J by 5 bases, 8 bases remained unmatched. The CDR3 protein is CAISDNQREGVDTQYF. Written as DNA, the CDR3 is TGTGCCATCAGTGATAACCAGCGGGAGGGCGTAGATACGCAGTATTTT.

The gene calls are TRBV6-2 or TRBV6-3 and TRBJ2-1, with 13 bases aligning to TRBD2. CDR1 and CDR2 (germline): MNHEY, SVGEGT. This CDR3 is 14 amino acids long. The V and J ends lost 5 bases and 9 bases, in that order; junction bases with no gene match: 4. The CDR3 DNA reads as TGTGCCAGCAGTGGACTAGCGGGAGTTAGTGAGCAGTTCTTC. Translation: CASSGLAGVSEQFF.

The chain couples TRBV9 to TRBJ1-1, with D possibly matching TRBD1 (5 bases). V was shortened by 1 base and J by 6 bases, with 10 bases between the two germline ends. The germline V gene encodes CDR1 SGDLS and CDR2 YYNGEE. CDR3 size: 13 residues. CDR3 coding DNA: TGTGCCAGCAGCGTAACATGGGGGGCTGAAGCTTTCTTT. Protein product: CASSVTWGAEAFF.

The chain has TRBV14 and TRBJ1-2; 9 bases align to TRBD1. CDR3 length: 15 residues. CDR1 is SGHDN, CDR2 FVKESK, per germline. V lost 1 base, J lost 3 bases, and 3 bases stayed unmatched. In DNA form, the CDR3 reads TGTGCCAGCAGCCAAGGACAGGGGGTTTACTATGGCTACACCTTC. Its translation: CASSQGQGVYYGYTF.

The V and J genes are TRBV2 and TRBJ2-1, with TRBD2 matching over 9 bases. Germline CDR1 and CDR2: SNHLY and FYNNEI. The V and J ends lost 8 bases and 4 bases, in that order; junction bases with no gene match: 15. The CDR3 has 17 residues. The CDR3 DNA follows: TGTGCCAGCTTGCCTCCGCGGCGGGAGGGCCCTTACAATGAGCAGTTCTTC. Its protein is CASLPPRREGPYNEQFF. Full variable domain (remainder filled in from reference TRBV2 and TRBJ2-1): EPEVTQTPSHQVTQMGQEVILRCVPISNHLYFYWYRQILGQKVEFLVSFYNNEISEKSEIFDDQFSVERPDGSNFTLKIRSTKLEDSAMYFCASLPPRREGPYNEQFFGPGTRLTVL.

This clone came up a few times. This chain connects TRBV10-3 to TRBJ1-1; D ambiguous. Germline lookup yields CDR1 ENHRY and CDR2 SYGVKD. Trimming removed 10 bases from V and 1 base from J, with 16 bases in between. This CDR3 has 14 amino acids. In DNA, the CDR3 is TGTGCCACGGCCGGGGAGGTTTGGAACACTGAAGCTTTCTTT. This gives the protein CATAGEVWNTEAFF.

The chain combines TRBV28 with TRBJ1-6; D gene uncertain. The CDR3 covers 13 residues. Between the trimmed V and J ends, which lost 7 bases and 9 bases, there was a span of 13 bases. Germline assignment: CDR1 MDHEN and CDR2 SYDVKM. Here the CDR3 DNA reads TGTGCCAGCATCCCCAGAGGATCTTCACCCCTCCACTTT. Translation gives CASIPRGSSPLHF.

The chain has TRBV19 and TRBJ1-1, with D possibly matching TRBD1 (6 bases). The germline V and J ends were trimmed by 1 base and 1 base, with 10 bases remaining between them. The CDR3 length is 15 residues. Germline loops: CDR1 LNHDA, CDR2 SQIVND (reference sequence). CDR3 residues: CASSIGTGTNTEAFF. The CDR3, as DNA: TGTGCCAGTAGTATAGGAACAGGGACGAACACTGAAGCTTTCTTT.